Listed below are T cell receptor beta chains from one sample, sequenced in a study of CD8 T cells in Susac syndrome. TCRdb re-analysed the immunoSEQ multiplex PCR reads in MiXCR, keeping a single row per CDR3 protein. The table includes tens of thousands of distinct CDR3 sequences, just over 95% detected once. Sequencing input: CD4+ T cells from PBMCs. Receptors originate from a human donor with multiple sclerosis. Both conserved end residues are part of each CDR3. Fields, in order: J gene, V gene, CDR3 protein.

TRBJ2-5,TRBV7-3,CASSLTGGPRETQYF
TRBJ2-7,TRBV10-3,CAIRISGTPSYEQYF
TRBJ2-7,TRBV20-1,CSARGPVNSYEQYF
TRBJ1-2,TRBV4-3,CASSQGPYGYTF
TRBJ2-1,TRBV3-1,CASSQGVARNEQFF
TRBJ2-1,TRBV29-1,CSVEVSGVSYNEQFF
TRBJ1-2,TRBV2,CASSGTAYGYTF
TRBJ2-3,TRBV4-2,CASSQVGGGADTQYF
TRBJ2-2,TRBV7-2,CASSTYRDTGELFF
TRBJ2-3,TRBV24-1,CATSDPTGGPADTQYF
TRBJ1-5,TRBV7-2,CASSSPPDRPQHF
TRBJ2-7,TRBV20-1,CSAGRRRYEQYF
TRBJ2-5,TRBV7-9,CASSLESPVYQETQYF
TRBJ2-1,TRBV6-5,CASSHGTSGGRARVNEQFF
TRBJ2-7,TRBV5-4,CASSLDRAHEQYF